This TCR beta chain was sequenced in a study of cytomegalovirus exposure and HLA in healthy donors. CDR3 length: 14 residues. Germline loops: CDR1 MNHEY, CDR2 SVGAGI. V lost 2 bases and J 3 bases, leaving 10 bases between the germline ends. Comments on this clone: Antigen: not known.

The PCR used 60 Vbeta and 13 Jbeta primers. The protocol was immunoSEQ multiplex PCR, while the TCRdb copy is restricted to in-frame clones and leaves out a portion. The specimen's table records around 60,000 clones. General study findings and limits: It is likely that the observed cluster of highly shared sequence variants was a sequencing artifact. A missense variant in DCLRE1C was later tied to TCR beta V- and J-gene trimming.

The rearrangement uses TRBV6-5 and TRBJ1-1; D is undetermined. The clonotype comes from a young woman in good health and CMV-seronegative. The source material was PBMCs. The CDR3 is CASSYDSGDTEAFF. The CDR3 DNA reads TGTGCCAGCAGTTACGATAGTGGAGACACTGAAGCTTTCTTT.